The rows below give T cell receptor beta chains drawn from one sample of a study of beta chain features in type 1 diabetes. Libraries were prepared by immunoSEQ multiplex PCR; TCRdb keeps only in-frame clonotypes and omits some of them. The profile covers 850,000 to 900,000 clones, with roughly a sixth appearing a single time and around 0.02% taken by the ten largest. Sequenced: naive CD4+ T cells from blood. These receptors were obtained from a woman in her late teens or twenties in good health. The CDR3 runs from the conserved cysteine through the conserved F or W. D genes are given only for firm matches. Clone sizes are given selectively: once, few, many, or a class where the clone is expanded.

cdr3_aa cdr3_nt j_call d_call cdr3_length v_call clone_size
CASSFSGTNTGELFF TGTGCCAGCAGCTTTTCTGGGACGAACACCGGGGAGCTGTTTTTT TRBJ2-2 NA 15 TRBV7-2 few
CASSQVRGQGQNEQFF TGTGCCAGCAGCCAAGTCAGGGGACAGGGGCAAAATGAGCAGTTCTTC TRBJ2-1 TRBD1 16 TRBV4-2 NA
CASSGRGGFTGELFF TGTGCCAGCAGCGGCCGGGGGGGCTTCACCGGGGAGCTGTTTTTT TRBJ2-2 TRBD2 15 TRBV6-5 NA
CASSLSSFEEQYF TGTGCCAGCAGCTTATCTTCGTTCGAGGAGCAGTACTTC TRBJ2-7 NA 13 TRBV7-2 few
CASSLLVLDAGANVLTF TGTGCCAGCAGCTTATTGGTGCTAGATGCCGGGGCCAACGTCCTGACTTTC TRBJ2-6 NA 17 TRBV11-2 NA
CASSHGGQETQYF TGTGCCAGCAGCCACGGGGGTCAAGAGACCCAGTACTTC TRBJ2-5 NA 13 TRBV4-2 NA
CASSLASSSGNTIYF TGTGCCAGCAGCTTAGCCTCAAGCTCTGGAAACACCATATATTTT TRBJ1-3 NA 15 TRBV7-2 NA
CASILPGTDTQYF TGTGCCAGCATACTCCCGGGGACAGATACGCAGTATTTT TRBJ2-3 NA 13 TRBV2 NA
CASSPPLKWETQYF TGTGCCAGCAGCCCCCCCTTGAAGTGGGAGACCCAGTACTTC TRBJ2-5 NA 14 TRBV11-2 NA
CASNGYNEQFF TGTGCCAGCAACGGTTACAATGAGCAGTTCTTC TRBJ2-1 NA 11 TRBV6-5 few
CAIGRTASSPNYGYTF TGTGCCATTGGGAGGACAGCCTCGTCCCCCAACTATGGCTACACCTTC TRBJ1-2 NA 16 TRBV10-3 NA
CASRERNEQFF TGTGCCAGCCGGGAGCGTAATGAGCAGTTCTTC TRBJ2-1 NA 11 TRBV28 few
CASGQLYEQYF TGTGCCAGCGGGCAGCTCTACGAGCAGTACTTC TRBJ2-7 NA 11 TRBV5-8 few
CASSQDLAGTYGEQYF TGCGCCAGCAGCCAAGATCTAGCGGGAACGTATGGAGAGCAGTACTTC TRBJ2-7 TRBD2 16 TRBV4-3 NA
CAISEGTSSYNEQFF TGTGCCATCAGTGAGGGGACCAGCTCCTACAATGAGCAGTTCTTC TRBJ2-1 NA 15 TRBV10-3 many
CSARDTYGYTF TGCAGTGCTAGGGATACCTATGGCTACACCTTC TRBJ1-2 NA 11 TRBV20-1 few
CASSQEADTQYF TGTGCCAGCAGCCAAGAGGCGGATACGCAGTATTTT TRBJ2-3 NA 12 TRBV7-9 NA
CASSLTGSSYNEQFF TGTGCCAGCAGCTTAACGGGAAGCTCCTACAATGAGCAGTTCTTC TRBJ2-1 NA 15 TRBV7-9 NA
CASSQRGLALNEQFF TGTGCCAGCAGCCAACGGGGACTAGCACTAAATGAGCAGTTCTTC TRBJ2-1 TRBD2 15 TRBV4-2 NA
CASSRGTGSYEQYF TGTGCCAGCTCCAGAGGGACAGGCTCCTACGAGCAGTACTTC TRBJ2-7 TRBD1 14 TRBV6-1 NA
CASSFGSTGSGETQYF TGTGCCAGCAGTTTTGGAAGCACTGGGTCTGGAGAGACCCAGTACTTC TRBJ2-5 NA 16 TRBV6-5 NA
CASSPRQGYVIGYGYTF TGTGCCAGCAGCCCACGACAGGGTTATGTCATAGGCTATGGCTACACCTTC TRBJ1-2 TRBD1 17 TRBV7-8 few
CASSLSSPGQHGYTF TGCGCCAGCAGTCTCTCATCCCCGGGACAGCATGGCTACACCTTC TRBJ1-2 TRBD1 15 TRBV5-1 NA
CASSFGTETYEQYF TGTGCCAGCAGCTTCGGGACAGAGACCTACGAGCAGTACTTC TRBJ2-7 TRBD1 14 TRBV7-9 few
CASSLARGGSELFF TGTGCCAGCAGCTTAGCGCGCGGTGGGTCGGAGCTGTTTTTT TRBJ2-2 NA 14 TRBV7-2 few
CATSRDPGATNEKLFF TGTGCCACCAGCAGAGATCCAGGGGCGACTAATGAAAAACTGTTTTTT TRBJ1-4 NA 16 TRBV15 NA
CASSLRMGTGISTDTQYF TGTGCCAGCTCACTCAGGATGGGGACCGGGATCAGCACAGATACGCAGTATTTT TRBJ2-3 NA 18 TRBV18 NA
CASSFTGTGDYGYTF TGTGCCAGCAGCTTTACCGGGACAGGGGACTATGGCTACACCTTC TRBJ1-2 TRBD1 15 TRBV7-2 few
CSVAAPYNEQFF TGCAGCGTTGCGGCCCCTTACAATGAGCAGTTCTTC TRBJ2-1 NA 12 TRBV29-1 NA
CASSRQGWETQYF TGTGCCAGCAGCCGACAGGGTTGGGAGACCCAGTACTTC TRBJ2-5 TRBD1 13 TRBV19 few
CAIGTEPNYGYTF TGTGCCATCGGGACAGAACCTAACTATGGCTACACCTTC TRBJ1-2 TRBD1 13 TRBV10-3 NA
CASSLSSLAASYNEQFF TGTGCCAGCAGTTTATCGTCCCTAGCGGCGAGTTACAATGAGCAGTTCTTC TRBJ2-1 TRBD2 17 TRBV27 NA
CASSSPDRVDEKLFF TGTGCCAGCAGTTCCCCCGACAGGGTCGATGAAAAACTGTTTTTT TRBJ1-4 TRBD1 15 TRBV28 few
CASITSGTNEQFF TGTGCCAGCATTACTAGCGGGACCAATGAGCAGTTCTTC TRBJ2-1 TRBD2 13 TRBV28 NA
CSSARSTEAFF TGCAGCTCCGCGCGATCCACTGAAGCTTTCTTT TRBJ1-1 NA 11 TRBV29-1 few
CSASNQEQFF TGCAGTGCTAGTAACCAGGAGCAGTTCTTC TRBJ2-1 NA 10 TRBV20-1 few
CASSVRPPLSGSYNEQFF TGTGCCAGCAGCGTCAGACCCCCTCTTAGCGGCTCCTACAATGAGCAGTTCTTC TRBJ2-1 NA 18 TRBV9 NA
CASSTDSSYGEQYF TGTGCCAGCAGTACAGACTCCTCATACGGCGAGCAGTACTTC TRBJ2-7 NA 14 TRBV28 once
CASSPRSGHANTGELFF TGTGCCAGCTCACCACGATCAGGACATGCGAACACCGGGGAGCTGTTTTTT TRBJ2-2 NA 17 TRBV18 NA
CASITSGRARETQYF TGTGCCAGCATCACTAGCGGGAGGGCCCGGGAGACCCAGTACTTC TRBJ2-5 TRBD2 15 TRBV28 few
CASSFGLDTDKFF TGTGCCAGCAGCTTTGGACTAGATACTGACAAGTTCTTC TRBJ2-1 TRBD2 13 TRBV7-3 NA
CASSLGTTGNNEQFF TGTGCCAGCAGCTTAGGGACCACAGGGAACAATGAGCAGTTCTTC TRBJ2-1 NA 15 TRBV7-3 NA
CASSPTSGTLEQYF TGTGCCAGCAGCCCGACTAGCGGCACGCTTGAGCAGTACTTC TRBJ2-7 TRBD2 14 TRBV7-2 NA
CASGRGATNEKLFF TGCGCCAGCGGCAGGGGCGCAACTAATGAAAAACTGTTTTTT TRBJ1-4 NA 14 TRBV5-1 few
CASSGVSSYNEQFF TGTGCCAGCAGTGGGGTTAGCTCCTACAATGAGCAGTTCTTC TRBJ2-1 NA 14 TRBV2 few
CASGQGYNEQFF TGTGCCAGCGGACAGGGTTACAATGAGCAGTTCTTC TRBJ2-1 TRBD1 12 TRBV2 NA
CASELATSGRVNEQFF TGTGCCAGCGAGCTCGCCACTAGCGGGAGGGTCAATGAGCAGTTCTTC TRBJ2-1 TRBD2 16 TRBV2 NA
CASSVTAGTGETQYF TGTGCCAGCAGCGTAACAGCGGGGACGGGAGAGACCCAGTACTTC TRBJ2-5 TRBD2 15 TRBV9 NA
CASSPFGDLAGELFF TGTGCCAGCAGCCCCTTCGGGGATTTAGCCGGGGAGCTGTTTTTT TRBJ2-2 NA 15 TRBV9 NA
CASSQSLRSYNEQFF TGTGCCAGCAGCCAAAGTCTCCGCTCCTACAATGAGCAGTTCTTC TRBJ2-1 NA 15 TRBV14 few
CASSFGTSGIQETQYF TGTGCCAGCAGCTTTGGGACTAGCGGAATCCAAGAGACCCAGTACTTC TRBJ2-5 TRBD2 16 TRBV7-2 few